This entry lists 30 T cell receptor beta chains sequenced from one sample in a study of vaccination effects on CD4 cells after COVID-19. Antigen-specific CD4+ T cells were expanded (with viral peptide pools) by the ViraFEST assay ahead of sequencing. Once cultured for around 11 days, the cells underwent separation to obtain CD4+ T cells. This person's SARS-CoV-2 infection, confirmed by PCR, occurred between March and December 2020. No cognate antigen is known for these TCRs. Using immunoSEQ multiplex PCR, the repertoire was profiled, and TCRdb retains in-frame clones only, with some absent. Among more than 35,000 clones, roughly 70% were seen once, and the ten largest hold roughly 30%. Sequenced material: CD4+ T cells from PBMCs cultured with a peptide pool, taken before COVID-19 vaccination. These receptors came from a human donor who had a prior SARS-CoV-2 infection.

This clone was seen a handful of times. V usage is TRBV19 and J usage is TRBJ2-2, with unresolved D. The CDR3 covers 14 residues. The V and J ends lost 5 bases and 0 bases respectively, with 7 bases between them. Germline V gene sequence: CDR1 LNHDA, CDR2 SQIVND (reference sequence). DNA for the CDR3: TGTGCCAGTAGTGGGTTCCCGAACACCGGGGAGCTGTTTTTT. It codes for CASSGFPNTGELFF. The entire variable domain, with the rest obtained from reference TRBV19 and TRBJ2-2, is as follows: DGGITQSPKYLFRKEGQNVTLSCEQNLNHDAMYWYRQDPGQGLRLIYYSQIVNDFQKGDIAEGYSVSREKKESFPLTVTSAQKNPTAFYLCASSGFPNTGELFFGEGSRLTVL.

There are a few counts of this clone. The chain employs TRBV14 and TRBJ1-1; D gene ambiguous. The CDR3 has 13 amino acids. Germline V gene data show CDR1 as SGHDN and CDR2 as FVKESK. Trimming removed 5 bases at V and 2 bases at J, with 9 bases between. CDR3 DNA: TGTGCCAGCAGCGTGGACCCTAACACTGAAGCTTTCTTT. Protein sequence: CASSVDPNTEAFF.

This chain joins TRBV12-5 and TRBJ2-5, with 7 bases fitting TRBD1. Per the germline V gene, CDR1 is LGHNT and CDR2 is FRNRAP. The CDR3 has 13 residues. Trimming cost V 7 bases and J 1 base; bases outside gene matches: 3. The CDR3 bases are TGTGCTAGTGCCTGGGACAGCCAAGAGACCCAGTACTTC. Translated, it gives CASAWDSQETQYF.

The V call is TRBV23-1, the J call TRBJ2-5, with 9 positions matching TRBD2. TRBV23-1 is an open reading frame, and its role is uncertain. This CDR3 is built from 17 residues. Trimming took 0 bases from V and 0 from J; bases not matched to a gene: 5. In nucleotides, the CDR3 is TGCGCCAGCAGTCAATCCCCGACTAGCGGAAACCAAGAGACCCAGTACTTC. Its translation is CASSQSPTSGNQETQYF.

The V and J genes are TRBV21-1 and TRBJ2-5; the DNA was not used to check the table's D call, TRBD1. TRBV21-1 is described as a pseudogene. The CDR3 runs 20 residues. CDR3 region: CASSKLSLPSGKPDGETQYF. CDR3 coding DNA: TGTGCCAGCAGCAAACTGAGTCTCCCTTCAGGGAAGCCCGACGGGGAGACCCAGTACTTC.

The chain uses TRBV30 and TRBJ2-5; 9 bases are a match to TRBD2. The CDR3 covers 14 residues. Trimming took 1 base from V and 4 from J; bases not matched to a gene: 4. Germline loops: CDR1 GTSNPN, CDR2 SVGIG (reference sequence). As DNA, the CDR3 is TGTGCCTGGAGTGGGACTAGCGTCTTAGAGACCCAGTACTTC. Translation: CAWSGTSVLETQYF.

V usage is TRBV5-1 and J usage is TRBJ2-3; D remains unclear. This CDR3 contains 14 residues. The germline V and J ends were trimmed by 0 bases and 4 bases, with 9 bases remaining between them. The germline CDR1 and CDR2 sequences are SGHRS and YFSETQ. CDR3 DNA sequence: TGCGCCAGCAGCTTGGTGGGCGGCGCAGATACGCAGTATTTT. Amino acids: CASSLVGGADTQYF.

This clone was recorded once. This rearrangement joins TRBV15 to TRBJ2-3; no clear D gene. Germline loops: CDR1 LNHNV, CDR2 YYDKDF (reference sequence). This CDR3 has 15 residues. Trimming took off 0 bases at V and 2 bases at J, with 9 bases between the two ends. CDR3 in amino acids: CATSRDGRATDTQYF. In DNA, the CDR3 is TGTGCCACCAGCAGAGACGGCAGAGCCACAGATACGCAGTATTTT.

The genes are TRBV7-3 and TRBJ2-1; D is possibly TRBD1 or TRBD2 (5 bases each). The CDR3 extends over 13 amino acids. In germline, CDR1 is SGHTA, CDR2 FQGTGA. V lost 2 bases to trimming and J lost 7 bases, with 9 bases between them. CDR3 protein: CASSLGTPNEQFF. CDR3 DNA: TGTGCCAGCAGCTTAGGGACGCCTAATGAGCAGTTCTTC.

The V and J genes are TRBV18 and TRBJ2-1; 13 bases line up with TRBD2. The CDR3 runs to 15 residues. J lost 5 bases, V lost 6 bases, and 4 bases had no gene match. The germline V gene encodes CDR1 KGHSH and CDR2 LQKENI. CDR3: CASSTLAGGDNEQFF. The CDR3 DNA follows: TGTGCCAGCTCGACACTAGCGGGGGGGGACAATGAGCAGTTCTTC.

The chain carries TRBV2 and TRBJ1-1; D gene unclear. Germline lookup yields CDR1 SNHLY and CDR2 FYNNEI. The CDR3 contains 14 residues. Deletions cut 6 bases from V and 11 bases from J, with 22 bases between. The CDR3 DNA sequence: TGTGCCAGCAGCCCCCGGCCAGAGCCAACCCGGGCTTTCTTT. Translated: CASSPRPEPTRAFF.

The chain links TRBV7-9 to TRBJ2-7; possible D gene TRBD1, 5 bases. The CDR3 extends over 14 amino acids. The ends were cut back, 4 bases at V and 5 bases at J, with 15 bases in the middle. CDR1 SEHNR and CDR2 FQNEAQ come from the germline V gene (reference sequence). The CDR3 nucleotides read TGTGCCAGCAGCTGGGGCTTTTTAAGTAACGAGCAGTACTTC. Its translation: CASSWGFLSNEQYF. Using reference TRBV7-9 and TRBJ2-7 for the parts outside the CDR3, the full variable domain is DTGVSQNPRHKITKRGQNVTFRCDPISEHNRLYWYRQTLGQGPEFLTYFQNEAQLEKSRLLSDRFSAERPKGSFSTLEIQRTEQGDSAMYLCASSWGFLSNEQYFGPGTRLTVT.

J is TRBJ2-7 and V is TRBV18; 8 bases align to TRBD2. Trimming at V came to 2 bases and at J to 1 base, leaving 1 base not matched to a gene. This CDR3 is 14 amino acids long. Germline V gene sequence: CDR1 KGHSH, CDR2 LQKENI. CDR3 protein: CASSPGTRSYEQYF. CDR3 DNA sequence: TGTGCCAGCTCACCAGGGACTAGATCCTACGAGCAGTACTTC.

The CDR3 spells CASSYLFPTASTDTQYF. The CDR3 nucleotides are TGTGCCAGCAGTTACTTATTCCCCACAGCTAGCACAGATACGCAGTATTTT. The chain employs TRBV6-2 or TRBV6-3 and TRBJ2-3; D not resolved. The CDR3 spans 17 residues. Per the germline V gene, CDR1 is MNHEY and CDR2 is SVGEGT. Trimming left V 1 base short and J 0 bases short, with 14 bases between.

This clone appeared a few times. The CDR3 reads CASSHRGGISYEQYF. For the CDR3, the DNA is TGTGCCAGCAGCCACCGTGGGGGGATATCCTACGAGCAGTACTTC. This rearrangement joins TRBV7-6 to TRBJ2-7; a weak D match, TRBD2 (6 bases). V was shortened by 5 bases and J by 1 base, with 15 bases between the two germline ends. Germline V lookup: CDR1 SGHVS, CDR2 FNYEAQ. The CDR3 length is 15 residues.

The gene calls are TRBV6-5 and TRBJ2-5, with TRBD1 matching 7 bases. Looked up from germline, CDR1 is MNHEY and CDR2 is SVGAGI. J lost 2 bases, V lost 1 base, and 1 base had no gene match. The CDR3 covers 14 residues. CDR3 in amino acids: CASSYWGQQETQYF. For the CDR3, the DNA is TGTGCCAGCAGTTACTGGGGACAGCAAGAGACCCAGTACTTC.

The rearrangement joins TRBV6-5 to TRBJ2-1, with D perhaps assigned TRBD1 or TRBD2 (5 bases each). Germline CDR1 and CDR2: MNHEY and SVGAGI. V shed 6 bases and J shed 0 bases, with 9 bases lying between them. This CDR3 contains 14 residues. CDR3 sequence (DNA): TGTGCCAGCAGGGGGGACCTCTCCTACAATGAGCAGTTCTTC. Translating it yields CASRGDLSYNEQFF.

The V call is TRBV6-2 or TRBV6-3, the J call TRBJ1-5; D unresolved. V was pared by 6 bases and J by 9 bases, with 15 bases between. This CDR3 spans 13 amino acids. Germline-derived CDR1 and CDR2 are MNHEY and SVGEGT. CDR3 sequence: CASSLDYTGPQHF. The CDR3 region has the DNA TGTGCCAGCAGCCTTGACTACACGGGGCCCCAGCATTTT.

This clone was counted only a few times. This chain joins TRBV3-1 (or the pseudogene TRBV3-2) and TRBJ1-4; 9 nucleotides agree with TRBD1. Germline V gene sequence: CDR1 LGHDT, CDR2 YNNKEL (reference sequence). CDR3 length: 15 amino acids. V shed 4 bases and J 6 bases; nucleotides not matched to a gene: 6. The CDR3 sequence: CASSRGQGKDEKLFF. For the CDR3, the DNA is TGTGCCAGCAGCCGAGGACAGGGGAAGGATGAAAAACTGTTTTTT.

This clone was seen only once. This chain uses TRBV29-1 with TRBJ2-7; no clear D. This CDR3 comprises 11 residues. Germline CDR1 is SQVTM and CDR2 is ANQGSEA. Deletions cut 4 bases from V and 5 bases from J, with 9 bases between. CDR3 nucleotide sequence: TGCAGCGTTGGGTTTAGAGACGAGCAGTACTTC. Translated: CSVGFRDEQYF.

V and J are TRBV6-5 and TRBJ2-7; 7 bases are shared with TRBD2. Germline assignment: CDR1 MNHEY and CDR2 SVGAGI. This CDR3 has 14 amino acids. V was clipped by 7 bases and J by 1 base; unmatched bases: 7. CDR3 DNA sequence: TGTGCCAGCATTGCGGGAGCTCTATCCTACGAGCAGTACTTC. It yields the protein CASIAGALSYEQYF.

This clone was detected once. This sequence joins TRBV10-3 and TRBJ2-1; 7 bases are shared with TRBD2. The CDR3 covers 15 residues. Germline V gene data show CDR1 as ENHRY and CDR2 as SYGVKD. V lost 3 bases to trimming and J lost 7 bases; unmatched junction nucleotides: 9. In nucleotides, the CDR3 is TGTGCCATCAGTGAATCGGCGGGGGAGGTTAATGAGCAGTTCTTC. Amino acids: CAISESAGEVNEQFF.

The V and J genes are TRBV7-3 and TRBJ2-1; D call uncertain. CDR1 SGHTA and CDR2 FQGTGA come from the germline V gene. The CDR3 extends over 15 amino acids. The V end was cut by 1 base, the J end by 1 base, with 8 bases between. CDR3 sequence: CASSLMVASYNEQFF. As DNA, the CDR3 is TGTGCCAGCAGCTTAATGGTTGCTTCCTACAATGAGCAGTTCTTC.

The chain's CDR3 is CATSILPPRTVGNTIYF. CDR3 nucleotide sequence: TGTGCCACCAGCATCCTCCCTCCCCGGACAGTCGGGAACACCATATATTTT. The V call is TRBV15, the J call TRBJ1-3; perhaps TRBD1 as D (6 bases). This CDR3 has 17 amino acids. Per the germline V gene, CDR1 is LNHNV and CDR2 is YYDKDF (reference sequence). V was trimmed by 4 bases and J by 7 bases, leaving 23 bases between them. Full variable domain (missing parts from reference TRBV15 and TRBJ1-3): DAMVIQNPRYQVTQFGKPVTLSCSQTLNHNVMYWYQQKSSQAPKLLFHYYDKDFNNEADTPDNFQSRRPNTSFCFLDIRSPGLGDTAMYLCATSILPPRTVGNTIYFGEGSWLTVV.

The chain links TRBV21-1 to TRBJ2-1; the table gives TRBD2 as D, unverified against the DNA. TRBV21-1 is a listed pseudogene. The CDR3 runs 17 residues. The CDR3 DNA follows: TGTGCCAGCAGCAAAACTTGGACTAGCCTTTCCTACAATGAGCAGTTCTTC. Encoded protein: CASSKTWTSLSYNEQFF.

The chain is built from TRBV7-3 and TRBJ2-1; D may correspond to TRBD1 or TRBD2 (5 bases each). Germline lookup yields CDR1 SGHTA and CDR2 FQGTGA. The V and J ends lost 4 bases and 9 bases respectively, with 19 bases between them. The CDR3 sequence is 15 residues long. For the CDR3, the DNA is TGTGCCAGCAGCTCGGGTAAGGGACCCCAACCTGAGCAGTTCTTC. It yields the protein CASSSGKGPQPEQFF.

Regarding this clone: Because the CDR3's place on the DNA is in doubt, the DNA is left out and the CDR3 is given as listed by TCRdb. The rearrangement joins TRBV21-1 to TRBJ1-6; the table's D call TRBD1 went unverified against the DNA. TRBV21-1 is given as a pseudogene. The CDR3 contains 17 residues when both ends are counted. The CDR3 loop is CASSKDQWGQGNSPLHF.

The chain couples TRBV9 to TRBJ2-7; weak D call: TRBD2 (6 bases). Trimming stripped 0 bases from V and 3 bases from J, with 13 bases between. This CDR3 has 15 amino acids. Germline CDR1 is SGDLS and CDR2 is YYNGEE. DNA for the CDR3: TGTGCCAGCAGCGTAGGAGCGGGTTCTCTCTACGAGCAGTACTTC. This sequence encodes CASSVGAGSLYEQYF.

This clone was seen just once. The chain combines TRBV5-4 with TRBJ2-5; D may be TRBD1 (5 bases). This CDR3 is built from 16 residues. The germline CDR1 and CDR2 sequences are SGHNT and YYREEE (reference sequence). V lost 4 bases and J lost 7, with 23 bases in between. CDR3 sequence (DNA): TGTGCCAGCAGCCAATCAACGAATCAGGGCCCCGGGACCCAGTACTTC. Translated: CASSQSTNQGPGTQYF.

The rearrangement joins TRBV6-4 to TRBJ2-1; the match to TRBD2 covers 9 bases. Germline lookup yields CDR1 MRHNA and CDR2 SNTAGT. The ends lost 5 bases at V and 4 bases at J; junction bases unmatched: 3. The CDR3 runs 14 residues. Written as DNA, the CDR3 is TGTGCCAGCAGTCAACTAGCGGGTTACAATGAGCAGTTCTTC. Protein product: CASSQLAGYNEQFF.